This entry lists 3 T cell receptor beta chains sequenced from one sample in a study of radiation and T cells in renal cell carcinoma. Time point defined: blood 2 weeks post-SBRT. Treatment denoted: 15 Gy SBRT to primary tumor, nephrectomy 4 weeks later. Repertoires were generated with immunoSEQ multiplex PCR, while TCRdb's copy carries only in-frame clones and drops some. In the table there are 150,000 to 160,000 clones, 80% to 90% of which are singletons. The starting material was blood, obtained from a patient whose treatment included radiotherapy and nephrectomy. Receptors were obtained from a woman aged 45 to 65 with renal cell carcinoma.

V gene TRBV7-9 combines with J gene TRBJ1-5; 7 nucleotides match TRBD1. Germline CDR1 SEHNR, CDR2 FQNEAQ (reference sequence). CDR3 size: 15 residues. V shed 5 bases, J shed 4 bases, and the junction held 8 bases outside the gene matches. The DNA of the CDR3 is TGTGCCAGCAGCAAATCCGGGACAGCAAATCAGCCCCAGCATTTT. Translation: CASSKSGTANQPQHF.

This rearrangement joins TRBV6-5 to TRBJ1-2, with a tentative D call TRBD1 (6 bases). CDR3 length equals 13 residues. The V end lost 6 bases, the J end lost 2 bases, and 10 bases lay between the germline ends. CDR1 MNHEY and CDR2 SVGAGI come from the germline V gene. The CDR3 DNA reads TGTGCCAGCAGGCCCACAGGGAACTATGGCTACACCTTC. It codes for CASRPTGNYGYTF.

This clone was seen once. The chain couples TRBV14 to TRBJ2-7, with D unclear. V was clipped by 2 bases and J by 0 bases, with 11 bases between them. This CDR3 comprises 15 residues. Germline CDR1 SGHDN, CDR2 FVKESK. The CDR3 region has the DNA TGTGCCAGCAGCCAAAATAGACGCCACTCCTACGAGCAGTACTTC. Residues: CASSQNRRHSYEQYF. Full variable domain (remainder filled in from reference TRBV14 and TRBJ2-7): EAGVTQFPSHSVIEKGQTVTLRCDPISGHDNLYWYRRVMGKEIKFLLHFVKESKQDESGMPNNRFLAERTGGTYSTLKVQPAELEDSGVYFCASSQNRRHSYEQYFGPGTRLTVT.